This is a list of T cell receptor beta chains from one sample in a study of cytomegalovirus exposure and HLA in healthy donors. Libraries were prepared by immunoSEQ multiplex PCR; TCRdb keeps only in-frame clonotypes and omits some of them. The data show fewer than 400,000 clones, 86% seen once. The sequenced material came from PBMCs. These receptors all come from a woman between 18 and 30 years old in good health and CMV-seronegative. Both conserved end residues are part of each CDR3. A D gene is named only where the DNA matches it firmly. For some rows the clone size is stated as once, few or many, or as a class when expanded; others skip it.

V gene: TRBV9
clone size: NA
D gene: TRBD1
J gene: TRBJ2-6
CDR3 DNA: TGTGCCAGCAGCGTTACCGGGACAGGGCACTCTGGGGCCAACGTCCTGACTTTC
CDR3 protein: CASSVTGTGHSGANVLTF

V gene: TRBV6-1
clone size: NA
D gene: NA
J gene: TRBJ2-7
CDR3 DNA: TGTGCCAGCAGTTTTCAGGGGACCGATCCTCTCGAGCAGTACTTC
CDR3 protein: CASSFQGTDPLEQYF

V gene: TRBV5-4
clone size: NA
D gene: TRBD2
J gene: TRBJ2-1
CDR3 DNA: TGTGCCAGCACCCCTGGGGGAGCGGGAGGCCGCAATGAGCAGTTCTTC
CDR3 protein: CASTPGGAGGRNEQFF

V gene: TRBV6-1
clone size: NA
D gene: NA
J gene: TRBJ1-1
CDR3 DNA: TGTGCCAGCACCGAGGTCCGGGGTACTGAAGCTTTCTTT
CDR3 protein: CASTEVRGTEAFF

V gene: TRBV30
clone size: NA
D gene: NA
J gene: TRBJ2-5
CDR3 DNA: TGTGCCTGGAGCCCGGAACAGGGGGGGCGAGAGACCCAGTACTTC
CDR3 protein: CAWSPEQGGRETQYF

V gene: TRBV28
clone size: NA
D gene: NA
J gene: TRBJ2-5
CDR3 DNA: TGTGCCAGCAGTCGCACCACCGGGGGCCAAGAGACCCAGTACTTC
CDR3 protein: CASSRTTGGQETQYF

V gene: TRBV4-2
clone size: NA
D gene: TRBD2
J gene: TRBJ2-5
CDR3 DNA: TGTGCCAGCAGCCAGCAGGGACTAGCGGCGCAGACCCAGTACTTC
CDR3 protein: CASSQQGLAAQTQYF

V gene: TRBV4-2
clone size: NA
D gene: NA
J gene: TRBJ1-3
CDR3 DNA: TGTGCCAGCAGCCTCCGGAGCAACTCTGGAAACACCATATATTTT
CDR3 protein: CASSLRSNSGNTIYF

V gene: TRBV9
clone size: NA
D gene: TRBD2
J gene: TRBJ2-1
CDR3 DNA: TGTGCCAGCAGCGTAGCTGGGACTAGCGGATGGAATGAGCAGTTCTTC
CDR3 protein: CASSVAGTSGWNEQFF

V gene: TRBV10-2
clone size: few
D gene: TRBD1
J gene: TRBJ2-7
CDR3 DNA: TGCGCCAGCAGTGAGGGGGACAGGGGACTGGGGCAGTACTTC
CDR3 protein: CASSEGDRGLGQYF

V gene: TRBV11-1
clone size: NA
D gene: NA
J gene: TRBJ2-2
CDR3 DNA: TGTGCCAGCAGCTTGCAGGGAACCACCGGGGAGCTGTTTTTT
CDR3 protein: CASSLQGTTGELFF

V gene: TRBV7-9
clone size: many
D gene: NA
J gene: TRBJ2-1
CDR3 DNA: TGTGCCAGCAGCTTAGGATCCCCGGGTGAGCAGTTCTTC
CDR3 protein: CASSLGSPGEQFF

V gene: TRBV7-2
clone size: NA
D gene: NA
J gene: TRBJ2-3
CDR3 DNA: TGTGCCAGCAGCCCCTTAGTACTCACAGATACGCAGTATTTT
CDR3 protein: CASSPLVLTDTQYF

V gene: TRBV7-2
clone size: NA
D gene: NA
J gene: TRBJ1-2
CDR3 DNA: TGTGCCAGCAGCTCTGGAGGACGTGATGGCTACACCTTC
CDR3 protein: CASSSGGRDGYTF

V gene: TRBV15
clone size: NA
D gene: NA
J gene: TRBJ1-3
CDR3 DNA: TGTGCCACTACGACAGGAACCTCTGGAAACACCATATATTTT
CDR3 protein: CATTTGTSGNTIYF

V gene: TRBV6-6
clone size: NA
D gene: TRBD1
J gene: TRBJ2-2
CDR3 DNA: TGTGCCAGCAGACGGGACAGCAACACCGGGGAGCTGTTTTTT
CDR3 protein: CASRRDSNTGELFF

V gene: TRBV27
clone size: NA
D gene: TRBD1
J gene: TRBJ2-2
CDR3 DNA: TGTGCCAGCAGTTTTGGGACAGGGCTCACCGGGGAGCTGTTTTTT
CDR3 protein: CASSFGTGLTGELFF

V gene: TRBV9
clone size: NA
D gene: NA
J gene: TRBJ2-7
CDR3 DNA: TGTGCCAGCAGCGAGGGGGGGCAGGCCCTAGGCGAGCAGTACTTC
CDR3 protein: CASSEGGQALGEQYF

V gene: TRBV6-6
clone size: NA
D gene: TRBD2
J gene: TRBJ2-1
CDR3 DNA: TGTGCCAGCGGACTAGCGGACAATGAGCAGTTCTTC
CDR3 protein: CASGLADNEQFF

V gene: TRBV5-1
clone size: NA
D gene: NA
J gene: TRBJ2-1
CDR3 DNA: TGCGCCAGCAGCTTGGCCTGGGACTCATGGGAGCAGTTCTTC
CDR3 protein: CASSLAWDSWEQFF

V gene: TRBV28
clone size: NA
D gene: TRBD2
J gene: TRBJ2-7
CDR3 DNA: TGTGCCAGCAGCCCGAGCGGGGGCCTTGGGCAGTACTTC
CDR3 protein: CASSPSGGLGQYF

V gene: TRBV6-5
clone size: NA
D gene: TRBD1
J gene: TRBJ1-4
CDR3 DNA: TGTGCCAGCAGTTACTCCGGGACAGGGGGGGAAAAACTGTTTTTT
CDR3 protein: CASSYSGTGGEKLFF

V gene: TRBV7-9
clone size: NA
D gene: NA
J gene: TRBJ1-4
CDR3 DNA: TGTGCCAGCGCCAGGGAGGCTGAAAAACTGTTTTTT
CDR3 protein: CASAREAEKLFF

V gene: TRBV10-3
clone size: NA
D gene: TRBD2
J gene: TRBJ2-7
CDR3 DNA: TGTGCCATCAGGGGTAAGAAGGGACTAGCGGGTCCCTACGAGCAGTACTTC
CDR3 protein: CAIRGKKGLAGPYEQYF

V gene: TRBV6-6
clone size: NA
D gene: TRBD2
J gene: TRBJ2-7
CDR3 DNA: TGTGCCAGCAGAGGAGCGGGAGTATCTACGAAGCAGTACTTC
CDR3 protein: CASRGAGVSTKQYF

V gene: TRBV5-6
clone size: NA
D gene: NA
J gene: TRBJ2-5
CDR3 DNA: TGTGCCAGCAGCTTGCGGCAGGTGGTAGAGACCCAGTACTTC
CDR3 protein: CASSLRQVVETQYF